Each of the 8 T cell receptor beta chains below was sequenced from the same sample in a study of T cell repertoires in cytomegalovirus infection. TCRdb used MiXCR to reprocess the reads, holding one entry per CDR3 protein. The sample yields around 89,000 distinct CDR3 sequences, less than 30% seen once. These receptors lack a known antigen. Sequencing used CD8+ T cells from cultured PBMCs, obtained from culture after CMV antigen stimulation. All receptors derive from a human donor in good health (CMV status not recorded). Some clones in this sample may be carry-over from other donors' samples.

The chain is built from TRBV7-8 and TRBJ2-3; 14 positions agree with TRBD2. V shed 6 bases, J shed 6 bases, and the junction held 5 bases outside the gene matches. Germline CDR1 is SGHVS and CDR2 is FQNEAQ. CDR3 length: 15 amino acids. The CDR3 is CASSGLAGGWDTQYF. Here the CDR3 DNA reads TGTGCCAGCAGTGGACTAGCGGGGGGATGGGATACGCAGTATTTT.

V is TRBV5-6 and J is TRBJ1-5; D is perhaps TRBD1 (5 bases). Germline V lookup: CDR1 SGHDT, CDR2 YYEEEE. Trimming took 2 bases from V and 0 from J, leaving 12 bases between them. The CDR3 extends over 16 amino acids. The CDR3 bases are TGTGCCAGCAGCTTTAGGGGCAGATATAGCAATCAGCCCCAGCATTTT. Its translation is CASSFRGRYSNQPQHF.

This chain uses TRBV5-1 with TRBJ1-5, with TRBD1 as a possible D gene (5 bases). The germline gives CDR1 SGHRS, CDR2 YFSETQ. This CDR3 contains 15 residues. V was clipped by 1 base and J by 2 bases, with 10 bases between them. The CDR3 sequence is CASSLQGGGNQPQHF. Here the CDR3 DNA reads TGCGCCAGCAGCTTGCAGGGAGGTGGCAATCAGCCCCAGCATTTT.

The gene calls are TRBV4-1 and TRBJ2-3; D call uncertain. The CDR3 covers 15 residues. Trimming cost V 1 base and J 1 base, with 9 bases left between them. Germline V lookup: CDR1 MGHRA, CDR2 YSYEKL. CDR3 protein: CASSQALVGTDTQYF. In DNA, the CDR3 is TGCGCCAGCAGCCAAGCTCTCGTAGGCACAGATACGCAGTATTTT.

This clonotype was observed many times. The chain has TRBV7-2 and TRBJ1-5, with D tentatively TRBD1 (5 bases). The germline V gene encodes CDR1 SGHTA and CDR2 FQGNSA. V lost 5 bases, J lost 3 bases, and 14 bases lay in between. The CDR3 covers 15 residues. The CDR3 region is CASSPQTGANQPQHF. Here the CDR3 DNA reads TGTGCCAGCAGCCCCCAAACAGGCGCCAATCAGCCCCAGCATTTT.

This clonotype appeared a few times. The V and J genes are TRBV12-3 or TRBV12-4 and TRBJ1-1; D possibly corresponds to TRBD1 (5 bases). Trimming pared 6 bases from V and 0 bases from J, leaving 11 bases between. The CDR3 loop spans 14 amino acids. CDR3 sequence reads: CASRRDFMNTEAFF. The CDR3 nucleotides read TGTGCCAGCAGGCGGGACTTCATGAACACTGAAGCTTTCTTT.

The sample holds a few counts of this clonotype. V usage is TRBV7-9 and J usage is TRBJ2-1, with TRBD2 matching over 10 bases. Germline V gene data show CDR1 as SEHNR and CDR2 as FQNEAQ (reference sequence). V lost 5 bases, J lost 5 bases, and 6 bases stayed unmatched. This CDR3 has 15 residues. The CDR3: CASSQGLAPNNEQFF. In DNA, the CDR3 is TGTGCCAGCAGCCAGGGACTAGCGCCGAACAATGAGCAGTTCTTC.

This clonotype appeared many times. The genes are TRBV7-2 and TRBJ2-7, with TRBD1 identical over 7 bases. Germline V lookup: CDR1 SGHTA, CDR2 FQGNSA. The V segment lost 5 bases and the J segment 3 bases; nucleotides outside the gene matches: 13. The CDR3 is made up of 16 amino acids. The DNA for the CDR3 is TGTGCCAGCAGCCACCCCGGGACAGAGTATAACTACGAGCAGTACTTC. Residues: CASSHPGTEYNYEQYF.